This T cell receptor (beta chain) was documented in a study of T cells in Graves' hyperthyroidism and ophthalmopathy. Study findings and constraints: From stable hyperthyroidism, ophthalmopathy was separated by a 13 V-J model.

Amplified TCR beta CDR3 regions derived from RNA transcripts. HTBI primers were employed in a first-round RT-PCR of the TCR CDR3. Using its own MiXCR run on the multiplex PCR reads, TCRdb lists one record per CDR3 protein. The sample consists of roughly 420,000 distinct CDR3 sequences, about a sixth of them appearing once. Germline lookup yields CDR1 MDHEN and CDR2 SYDVKM. Trimming removed 6 bases at V and 0 bases at J, with 9 bases between. The CDR3 sequence is 14 residues long. Disease duration under 2 months; hyperthyroidism patients were aged 18 to 65. Each 10 ml fresh peripheral blood draw supplied the PBMCs. This clonotype was recorded many times. Its antigen is not identified.

The receptor was isolated from a woman between 18 and 30 years old with Graves' hyperthyroidism. Sequencing input: blood. The V and J genes are TRBV28 and TRBJ2-1; D ambiguous. The CDR3 sequence: CASSPYSSYNEQFF. The CDR3 bases are TGTGCCAGCAGCCCGTATAGCTCCTACAATGAGCAGTTCTTC.